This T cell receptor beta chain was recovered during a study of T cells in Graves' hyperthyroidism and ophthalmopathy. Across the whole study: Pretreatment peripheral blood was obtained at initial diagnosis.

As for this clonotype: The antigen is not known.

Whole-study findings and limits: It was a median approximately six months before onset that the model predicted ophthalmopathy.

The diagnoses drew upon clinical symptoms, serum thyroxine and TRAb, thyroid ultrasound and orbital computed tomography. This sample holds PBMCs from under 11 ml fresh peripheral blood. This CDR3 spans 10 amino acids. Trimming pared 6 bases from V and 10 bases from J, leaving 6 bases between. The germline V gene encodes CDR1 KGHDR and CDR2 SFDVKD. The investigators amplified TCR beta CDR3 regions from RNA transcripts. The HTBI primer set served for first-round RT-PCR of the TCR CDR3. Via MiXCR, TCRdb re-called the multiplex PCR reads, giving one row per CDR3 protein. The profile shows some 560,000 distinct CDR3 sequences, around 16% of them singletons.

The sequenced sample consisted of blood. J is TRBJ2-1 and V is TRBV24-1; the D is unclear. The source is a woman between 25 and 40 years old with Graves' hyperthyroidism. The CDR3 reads CATSTNEQFF. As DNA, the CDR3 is TGTGCCACCAGTACTAACGAGCAGTTCTTC.